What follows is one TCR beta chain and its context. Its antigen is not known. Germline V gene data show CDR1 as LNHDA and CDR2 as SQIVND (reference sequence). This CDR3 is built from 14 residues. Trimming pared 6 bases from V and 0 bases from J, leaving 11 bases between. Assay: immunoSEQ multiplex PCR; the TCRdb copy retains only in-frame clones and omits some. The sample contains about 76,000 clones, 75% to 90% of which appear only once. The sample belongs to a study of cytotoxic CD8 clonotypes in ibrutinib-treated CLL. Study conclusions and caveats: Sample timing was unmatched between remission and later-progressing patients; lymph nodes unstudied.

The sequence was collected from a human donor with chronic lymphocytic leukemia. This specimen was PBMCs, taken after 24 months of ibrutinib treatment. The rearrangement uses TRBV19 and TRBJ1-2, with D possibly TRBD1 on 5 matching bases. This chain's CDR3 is CASRRDDSNYGYTF. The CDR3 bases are TGTGCCAGTAGGAGGGACGACTCTAACTATGGCTACACCTTC.